This note documents a single TCR beta chain sequence. As yet, its antigen is unknown. This sample was taken from a study of a mutant IDH1 vaccine in newly diagnosed glioma. Across the whole study: Beginning 4-6 weeks after radiotherapy alone, or with temozolomide cycles, vaccination took place. Most had both radiotherapy and temozolomide beforehand; others had only one.

As for time point: week 47, end of study. The study gave 300 ug of mutant IDH1 20-mer peptide per vaccine dose, with topical imiquimod. Donors had new IDH1-mutant astrocytomas of WHO grade 3 or 4 (ATRX-lost). The repertoire was sequenced with immunoSEQ multiplex PCR; TCRdb's copy has only in-frame clones and lacks some. The sample has 24,000 or so clones; 80% to 85% are singletons. Germline V gene data show CDR1 as LNHDA and CDR2 as SQIVND (reference sequence). CDR3 size: 16 residues. Between the trimmed V and J ends, which lost 2 bases and 1 base, there was a span of 14 bases. This chain uses TRBV19 with TRBJ1-1, with D unresolved. The sequence was collected from a man in his forties with glioma. The specimen was PBMCs, collected from a glioma patient whose treatment included an IDH1 peptide vaccine. CDR3 region: CASSIRPYRGNTEAFF. Written as DNA, the CDR3 is TGTGCCAGTAGTATAAGGCCCTACAGAGGGAACACTGAAGCTTTCTTT.